This T cell receptor beta chain was observed in a study of blood T cell repertoires in COVID-19 (dated by TCRdb to 2018 to 2020). In terms of the full investigation: Samples covering the acute and convalescent phases of COVID-19 were provided by collaborators in the United States, Italy and Spain. The repertoires were released in a freely available public database intended as a resource for research on the immune response to SARS-CoV-2. The samples were drawn from the first 160 participants of the ongoing ImmuneRACE study and from 1,254 subjects provided by 6 global collaborators. The prospective study material was composed of cDNA or gDNA derived from T cells, B-cell-depleted T cells, or PBMCs. Subjects who had been exposed to COVID-19, were actively infected with it, or had recovered from it provided the deeply sampled blood TCRbeta repertoires that made up the dataset. Where available, HLA class I and class II types were taken from metadata supplied by the sample provider and were not determined by assay-based typing. Sample metadata almost always included a de-identified subject ID, COVID-19 status, age in years and sex. Study-wide findings and limitations: The amount of clinical and demographic metadata varied by source and participant and was provided uncurated.

Points on this clone: Its antigen specificity is not known. No qualities accompany the bases; no much larger clone lies one base away.

Participants in the prospective study were aged 18 to 89 years, lived in some 24 United States geographic areas, and enrolled through a virtual design. In the prospective study, participants were assigned to cohorts based on the clinical history participants reported in a screening survey and a study questionnaire. ImmuneRACE Cohort 3 recovered participants were defined by two consecutive negative NP/OP PCR tests, healthcare professional clearance, or symptom resolution. Each participant in the prospective study had whole blood, serum and a nasopharyngeal or oropharyngeal swab collected by mobile phlebotomists. Participants in the prospective study had the option to provide additional blood draws and questionnaires over a roughly two-month period. Before DNA extraction, blood samples from the prospective study were shipped at room temperature or frozen. TCRbeta CDR3 regions were amplified from genomic DNA by means of the immunoSEQ Assay, a bias-controlled multiplex PCR. Per the source publication's procedure: The number of nucleated cells in each sample was estimated by amplification of reference gene primers within the assay. To quantify the absolute abundance of each unique TCRbeta CDR3 rearrangement, sequence reads were collapsed and filtered. For each sample, productive Simpson clonality was calculated by taking the square root of Simpson's diversity index across productive rearrangements. Sourced from immuneACCESS, this table was stored by TCRdb with only in-frame sequences that have V and J called. A share of the clones is absent; for the studies checked, an unresolved V gene accounts for under half, and the remainder has no known explanation. V, J and clone size are those of that table, while D and trimming were read from the DNA. The sample includes roughly 300,000 clones, with nearly 90% observed a single time. Clones ranked in the top ten supply approximately 5.2% of the sample.

V is trimmed back by 5 bases and J by 2 bases, and the junction contains 6 bases that no gene match accounts for. Per the germline V gene, MNHEY is the CDR1 and SVGEGT is the CDR2. Including the terminal cysteine and phenylalanine, the CDR3 comprises 15 residues. Just the 45-base CDR3 DNA is kept, in frame starting at base 1. This chain is built from TRBV6-2 or TRBV6-3 and TRBJ1-2; a stretch of 9 junction bases matches TRBD1. The clonotype was recovered from a woman in her twenties or thirties who had recovered from COVID-19. The sample consisted of PBMCs or T cells enriched from blood (not recorded which). The nucleotide sequence reads as follows: TGTGCCAGCAGTAAACCCGGACAGGGGAACTATGGCTACACCTTC. This sequence encodes CASSKPGQGNYGYTF.